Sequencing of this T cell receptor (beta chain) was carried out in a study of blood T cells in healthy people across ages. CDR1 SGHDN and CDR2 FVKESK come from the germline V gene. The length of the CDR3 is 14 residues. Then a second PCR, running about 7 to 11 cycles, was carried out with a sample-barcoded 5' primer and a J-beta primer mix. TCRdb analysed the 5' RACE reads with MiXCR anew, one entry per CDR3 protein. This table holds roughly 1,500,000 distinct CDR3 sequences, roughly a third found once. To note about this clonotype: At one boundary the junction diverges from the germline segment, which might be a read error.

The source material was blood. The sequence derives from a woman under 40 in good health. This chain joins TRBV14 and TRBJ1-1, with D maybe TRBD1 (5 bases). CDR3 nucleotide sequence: TGTGCCAGTAGCCTAAGGGGCTTTGGCACTGAAGCTTTCTTT. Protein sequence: CASSLRGFGTEAFF.